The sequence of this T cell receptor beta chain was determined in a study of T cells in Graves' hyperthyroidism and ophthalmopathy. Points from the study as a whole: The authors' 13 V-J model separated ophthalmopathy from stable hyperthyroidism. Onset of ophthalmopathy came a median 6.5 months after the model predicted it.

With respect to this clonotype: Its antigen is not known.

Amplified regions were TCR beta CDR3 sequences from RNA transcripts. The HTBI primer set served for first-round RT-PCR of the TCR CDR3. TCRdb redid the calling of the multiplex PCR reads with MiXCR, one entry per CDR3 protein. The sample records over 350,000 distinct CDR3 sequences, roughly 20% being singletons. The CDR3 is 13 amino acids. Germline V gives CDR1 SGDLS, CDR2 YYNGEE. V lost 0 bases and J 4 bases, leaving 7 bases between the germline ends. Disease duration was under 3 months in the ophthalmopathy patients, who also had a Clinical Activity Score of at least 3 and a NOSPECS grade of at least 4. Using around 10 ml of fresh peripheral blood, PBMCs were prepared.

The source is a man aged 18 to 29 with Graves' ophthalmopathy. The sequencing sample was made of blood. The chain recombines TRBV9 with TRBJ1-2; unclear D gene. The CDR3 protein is CASSVEAGYGYTF. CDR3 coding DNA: TGTGCCAGCAGCGTAGAAGCTGGCTATGGCTACACCTTC.